The rows below give T cell receptor beta chains drawn from one sample of a study of blood T cell repertoires in COVID-19. The assay was immunoSEQ multiplex PCR, and TCRdb's table has in-frame clones only and misses some. This table has 210,000 or so clones, about four fifths appearing once. The sequenced sample consisted of PBMCs or T cells enriched from blood (not recorded which). The receptors here all came from a woman aged 45-65 years who had been exposed to COVID-19. Each CDR3 is given with its conserved first and last residue.

v_gene: TRBV13; j_gene: TRBJ1-1; CDR3aa: CASSPTGGTEAFF
v_gene: TRBV29-1; j_gene: TRBJ1-1; CDR3aa: CSVDSEAFF
v_gene: TRBV5-1; j_gene: TRBJ1-1; CDR3aa: CASGDRVNTEAFF
v_gene: TRBV10-1; j_gene: TRBJ2-1; CDR3aa: CASSETRGGNEQFF
v_gene: TRBV30; j_gene: TRBJ2-6; CDR3aa: CAWSPPRAGANVLTF
v_gene: TRBV6-2/TRBV6-3; j_gene: TRBJ2-1; CDR3aa: CASSYGGNEQFF
v_gene: TRBV5-1; j_gene: TRBJ1-2; CDR3aa: CASRRGTGEEYGYTF
v_gene: TRBV5-6; j_gene: TRBJ1-1; CDR3aa: CASSWRGGTEAFF
v_gene: TRBV11-3; j_gene: TRBJ2-1; CDR3aa: CASSLASGVRNEQFF
v_gene: TRBV27; j_gene: TRBJ2-2; CDR3aa: CASSLLAGGLTGELFF
v_gene: TRBV18; j_gene: TRBJ2-4; CDR3aa: CASSPEPDRGRFF
v_gene: TRBV7-8; j_gene: TRBJ2-5; CDR3aa: CASSPGGLYQETQYF
v_gene: TRBV9; j_gene: TRBJ2-1; CDR3aa: CASSAGGASVEQFF
v_gene: TRBV6-4; j_gene: TRBJ2-7; CDR3aa: CASLYEQYF
v_gene: TRBV19; j_gene: TRBJ1-6; CDR3aa: CASSIVGANNSPLHF
v_gene: TRBV9; j_gene: TRBJ2-3; CDR3aa: CASSVAASGHTDTQYF
v_gene: TRBV5-4; j_gene: TRBJ1-2; CDR3aa: CASTLGTGERGYTF
v_gene: TRBV14; j_gene: TRBJ1-2; CDR3aa: CASSQRRELYGYTF
v_gene: TRBV29-1; j_gene: TRBJ1-2; CDR3aa: CSVDKDRAGYTF
v_gene: TRBV10-1; j_gene: TRBJ1-1; CDR3aa: CASSERGRPPEEAFF
v_gene: TRBV30; j_gene: TRBJ1-5; CDR3aa: CAWWGGSPDQPQHF
v_gene: TRBV19; j_gene: TRBJ2-5; CDR3aa: CASSPRTSGEETQYF
v_gene: TRBV28; j_gene: TRBJ1-2; CDR3aa: CASSGTGFYGYTF
v_gene: TRBV11-2; j_gene: TRBJ2-1; CDR3aa: CASSSGQGYNEQFF
v_gene: TRBV14; j_gene: TRBJ1-3; CDR3aa: CASKGKGTQVSSGNTIYF
v_gene: TRBV5-6; j_gene: TRBJ1-5; CDR3aa: CASSSFGGGRVQPQHF
v_gene: TRBV7-9; j_gene: TRBJ2-5; CDR3aa: CASSVSNREETQYF
v_gene: TRBV11-1; j_gene: TRBJ2-1; CDR3aa: CASSNRDSSYNEQFF
v_gene: TRBV28; j_gene: TRBJ1-2; CDR3aa: CASSLGQRAYGYTF
v_gene: TRBV6-5; j_gene: TRBJ2-7; CDR3aa: CASRLDRSSSRQYF
v_gene: TRBV9; j_gene: TRBJ1-3; CDR3aa: CASSVGTGGSGNTIYF
v_gene: TRBV3-1/TRBV3-2; j_gene: TRBJ2-3; CDR3aa: CASSHVGTGDTQYF
v_gene: TRBV30; j_gene: TRBJ1-1; CDR3aa: CAFSRNEAFF
v_gene: TRBV11-2; j_gene: TRBJ2-1; CDR3aa: CASSLLRGGDNEQFF
v_gene: TRBV5-4; j_gene: TRBJ1-1; CDR3aa: CASSLGGQLNTEAFF
v_gene: TRBV28; j_gene: TRBJ1-5; CDR3aa: CASVSGQDQPQHF
v_gene: TRBV7-2; j_gene: TRBJ2-3; CDR3aa: CASSSDERGATDTQYF
v_gene: TRBV19; j_gene: TRBJ1-6; CDR3aa: CASSSSGAGKGSPLHF
v_gene: TRBV27; j_gene: TRBJ1-2; CDR3aa: CASSFRQGAGGYTF
v_gene: TRBV7-6; j_gene: TRBJ2-7; CDR3aa: CASSSEGTGGYEQYF
v_gene: TRBV5-1; j_gene: TRBJ1-6; CDR3aa: CASSLDGVSLYNSPLHF
v_gene: TRBV10-3; j_gene: TRBJ2-6; CDR3aa: CAISNIGANVLTF
v_gene: TRBV5-1; j_gene: TRBJ2-3; CDR3aa: CASSLARQYTDTQYF
v_gene: TRBV19; j_gene: TRBJ1-5; CDR3aa: CASSKTGGSRSQPQHF
v_gene: TRBV7-8; j_gene: TRBJ2-1; CDR3aa: CASSLAEGPTGSSYNEQFF
v_gene: TRBV19; j_gene: TRBJ2-2; CDR3aa: CASSPRTGWTGELFF
v_gene: TRBV11-2; j_gene: TRBJ1-1; CDR3aa: CASSSGQLNTEAFF
v_gene: TRBV19; j_gene: TRBJ1-5; CDR3aa: CASRRGTGGQPQHF
v_gene: TRBV5-1; j_gene: TRBJ1-1; CDR3aa: CASSGGYTEAFF
v_gene: TRBV5-1; j_gene: TRBJ1-1; CDR3aa: CASRNRGARNTEAFF
v_gene: TRBV5-1; j_gene: TRBJ1-1; CDR3aa: CASSWRVDTEAFF
v_gene: TRBV5-1; j_gene: TRBJ2-5; CDR3aa: CASSSELYQETQYF
v_gene: TRBV19; j_gene: TRBJ1-6; CDR3aa: CASSASGTDGGSPLHF
v_gene: TRBV19; j_gene: TRBJ2-1; CDR3aa: CASSRTGLGPEFF
v_gene: TRBV7-2; j_gene: TRBJ2-7; CDR3aa: CASSLVRQANQYF
v_gene: TRBV7-2; j_gene: TRBJ1-1; CDR3aa: CASSLSPRAFF
v_gene: TRBV28; j_gene: TRBJ2-7; CDR3aa: CASSFRGTGGHEQYF
v_gene: TRBV6-2/TRBV6-3; j_gene: TRBJ2-1; CDR3aa: CASSYGTSGGARNEQFF
v_gene: TRBV2; j_gene: TRBJ2-7; CDR3aa: CASSENNYEQYF
v_gene: TRBV5-1; j_gene: TRBJ2-7; CDR3aa: CASSSRGIDYEQYF